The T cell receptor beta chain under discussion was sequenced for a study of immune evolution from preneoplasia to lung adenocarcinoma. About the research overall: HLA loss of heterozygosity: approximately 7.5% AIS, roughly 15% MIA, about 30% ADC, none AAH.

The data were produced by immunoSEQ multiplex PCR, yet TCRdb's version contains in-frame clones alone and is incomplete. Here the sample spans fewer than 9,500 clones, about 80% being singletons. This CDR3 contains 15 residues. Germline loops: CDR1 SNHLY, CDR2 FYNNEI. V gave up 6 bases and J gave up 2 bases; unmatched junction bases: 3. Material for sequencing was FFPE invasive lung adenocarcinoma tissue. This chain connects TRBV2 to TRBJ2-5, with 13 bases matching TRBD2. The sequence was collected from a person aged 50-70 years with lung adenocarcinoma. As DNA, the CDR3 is TGTGCCAGCAGGACGGGACTAGCGGGGCAAGAGACCCAGTACTTC. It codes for CASRTGLAGQETQYF.